This T cell receptor beta chain emerged from a study of blood T cell repertoires in COVID-19. Study-wide context: Acute and convalescent COVID-19 samples came from the United States, Italy and Spain. Sample material is recorded as cDNA or gDNA derived from T cells, B-cell-depleted T cells, or PBMCs.

Per the study methods: Quantification of nucleated cells was approximated via reference gene primer amplification. Sequenced by immunoSEQ multiplex PCR; TCRdb stores in-frame clones only, minus some. That table is the source of V, J and clone size, and D and trimming were worked out from the DNA. The table lists some 140,000 clones, around 73% of them singletons, with roughly 9.7% in the top ten. CDR3 length equals 14 residues. Per the germline V gene, CDR1 is SNHLY and CDR2 is FYNNEI. The V and J ends lost 3 bases and 10 bases, in that order; junction bases with no gene match: 3. The clonotype comes from a man in his sixties who had recovered from COVID-19. The gene calls are TRBV2 and TRBJ1-6; TRBD1 matches 10 bases. The sample comprised peripheral blood. This chain's CDR3 is CASSDGTGVSPLHF. The CDR3 nucleotides are TGTGCCAGCAGTGATGGGACAGGGGTGTCACCCCTCCACTTT.